This paragraph reports one T cell receptor beta chain. Its antigen remains unknown. V was pared by 8 bases and J by 6 bases, with 15 bases of the junction left unmatched. There are 16 residues in the CDR3. The germline V gene has CDR1 SGHAT and CDR2 FQNNGV. This specimen comes from a study of T cell responses to AZD1222 COVID-19 vaccine. Overall study context: Analysis merged second doses at about 4 or about 12 weeks. Whole-study results and caveats: Following two doses of AZD1222, Spike-specific TCR breadth and depth rose. Most donors were white British, females outnumbered males, and clonal diversity was possibly underestimated.

Produced via immunoSEQ multiplex PCR; TCRdb's table is partial and in-frame only. The data contain about 140,000 clones, 80% to 95% of them singletons. This clonotype originated in an adult in good health. The V gene is TRBV11-2, the J gene TRBJ2-2, with 7 bases that match TRBD1. The sample was peripheral blood, taken on day 0 of AZD1222 vaccination. The CDR3: CASGTVPNLLAGELFF. The CDR3 nucleotides read TGTGCCAGCGGGACAGTCCCTAACTTATTGGCCGGGGAGCTGTTTTTT.